This T cell receptor beta chain was sequenced during a study of T cell responses to AZD1222 COVID-19 vaccine. Study-level findings and limits: Repertoire sampling happened only post peak T cell response. Increased Spike-specific TCR breadth and depth were observed after two AZD1222 doses.

Clones were read by immunoSEQ multiplex PCR, and TCRdb kept only the in-frame ones, dropping some. In the table there are about 140,000 clones, 80% to 95% of which are singletons. The junction had 7 bases not matched to a gene; V was cut back by 10 bases and J by 10 bases. The CDR3 has 12 amino acids. This clone was counted once. Antigen unknown. The sequenced sample was peripheral blood, obtained on day 0 of AZD1222 vaccination. The rearrangement uses TRBV12-3 or TRBV12-4 and TRBJ1-6; 7 bases fit TRBD1. The clonotype originates from an adult in good health. The chain's CDR3 is CATTLQGSPLHF. DNA of the CDR3: TGTGCCACAACTTTACAGGGGTCACCCCTCCACTTT.